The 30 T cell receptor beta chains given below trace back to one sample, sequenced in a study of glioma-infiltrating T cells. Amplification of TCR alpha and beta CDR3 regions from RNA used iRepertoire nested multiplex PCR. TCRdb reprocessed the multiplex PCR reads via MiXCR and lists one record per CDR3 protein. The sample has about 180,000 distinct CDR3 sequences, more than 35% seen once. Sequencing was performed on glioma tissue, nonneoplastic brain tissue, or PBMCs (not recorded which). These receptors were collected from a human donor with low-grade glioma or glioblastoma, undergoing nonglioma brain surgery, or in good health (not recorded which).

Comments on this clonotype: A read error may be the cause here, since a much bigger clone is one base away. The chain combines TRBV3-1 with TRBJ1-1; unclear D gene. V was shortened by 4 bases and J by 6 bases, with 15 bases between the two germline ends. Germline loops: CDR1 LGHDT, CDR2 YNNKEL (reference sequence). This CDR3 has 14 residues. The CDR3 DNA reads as TGTGCCAGCAGCCTTAACGACAAGGAGTCTGAAGCTTTCTTT. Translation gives CASSLNDKESEAFF.

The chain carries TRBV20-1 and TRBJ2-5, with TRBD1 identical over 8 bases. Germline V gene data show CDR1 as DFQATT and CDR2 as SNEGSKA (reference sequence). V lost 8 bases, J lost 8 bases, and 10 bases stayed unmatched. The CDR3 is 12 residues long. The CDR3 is CSPQPGGDTQYF. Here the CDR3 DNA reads TGCAGTCCCCAACCAGGGGGCGATACCCAGTACTTC.

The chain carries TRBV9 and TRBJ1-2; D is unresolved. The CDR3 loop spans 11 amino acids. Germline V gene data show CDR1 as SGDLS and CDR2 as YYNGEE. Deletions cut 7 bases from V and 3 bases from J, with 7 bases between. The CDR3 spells CASVRDYGYTF. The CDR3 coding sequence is TGTGCCAGCGTCCGGGACTATGGCTACACCTTC.

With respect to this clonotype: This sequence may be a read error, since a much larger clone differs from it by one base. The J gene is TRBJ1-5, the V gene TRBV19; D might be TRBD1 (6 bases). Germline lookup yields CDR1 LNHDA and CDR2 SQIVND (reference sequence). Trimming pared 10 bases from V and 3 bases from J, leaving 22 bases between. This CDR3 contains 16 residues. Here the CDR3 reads CATKGGTLGYNQPQHF. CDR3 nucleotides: TGTGCCACTAAGGGGGGCACCTTAGGTTACAATCAGCCCCAGCATTTT.

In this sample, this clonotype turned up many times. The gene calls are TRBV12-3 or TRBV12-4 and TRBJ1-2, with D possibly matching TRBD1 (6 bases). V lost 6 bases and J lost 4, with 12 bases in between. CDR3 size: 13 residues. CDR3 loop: CASSQTGRYGYTF. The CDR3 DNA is TGTGCCAGCAGCCAAACAGGGCGCTATGGCTACACCTTC.

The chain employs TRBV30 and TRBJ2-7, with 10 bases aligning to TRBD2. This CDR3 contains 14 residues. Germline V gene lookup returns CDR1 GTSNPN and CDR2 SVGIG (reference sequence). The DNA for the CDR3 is TGTGCGGGATTGACTAGCGGGCACTCCTACGAGCAGTACTTC. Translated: CAGLTSGHSYEQYF.

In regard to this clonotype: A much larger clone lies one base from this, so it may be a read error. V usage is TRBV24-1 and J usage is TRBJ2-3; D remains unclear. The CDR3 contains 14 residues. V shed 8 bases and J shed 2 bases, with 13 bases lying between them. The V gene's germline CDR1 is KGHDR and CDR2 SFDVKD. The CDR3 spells CATTGRAHTDTQYF. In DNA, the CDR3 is TGTGCCACCACGGGTCGAGCGCACACAGATACGCAGTATTTT.

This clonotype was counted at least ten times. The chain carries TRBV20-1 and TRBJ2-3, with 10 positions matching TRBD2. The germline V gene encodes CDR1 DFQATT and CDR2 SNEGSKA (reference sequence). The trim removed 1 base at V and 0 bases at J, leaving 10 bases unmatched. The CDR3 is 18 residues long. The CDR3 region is CSARGSSGRALSTDTQYF. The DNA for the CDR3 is TGCAGTGCTAGAGGTTCCAGCGGGAGGGCCCTCAGCACAGATACGCAGTATTTT.

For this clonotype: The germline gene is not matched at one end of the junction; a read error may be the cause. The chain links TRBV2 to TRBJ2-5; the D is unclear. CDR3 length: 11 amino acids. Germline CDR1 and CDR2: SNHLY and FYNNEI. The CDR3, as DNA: TGTGCCACCAGTGAAGGCTGGACCCAGTACTTC. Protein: CATSEGWTQYF.

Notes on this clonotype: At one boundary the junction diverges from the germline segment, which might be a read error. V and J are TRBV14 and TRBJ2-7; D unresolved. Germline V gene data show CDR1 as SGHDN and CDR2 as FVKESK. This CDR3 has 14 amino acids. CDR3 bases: TGTGCCAGCATCCAAGCTCAGGTCTCCTACGAGCAGTACTTC. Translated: CASIQAQVSYEQYF.

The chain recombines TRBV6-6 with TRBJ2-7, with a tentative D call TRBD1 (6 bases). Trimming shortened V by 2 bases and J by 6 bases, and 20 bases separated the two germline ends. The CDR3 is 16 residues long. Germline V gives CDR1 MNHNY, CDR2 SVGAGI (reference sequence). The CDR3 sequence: CASSYVLGAGATEQYF. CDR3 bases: TGTGCCAGCAGTTACGTGTTGGGGGCAGGGGCAACCGAGCAGTACTTC.

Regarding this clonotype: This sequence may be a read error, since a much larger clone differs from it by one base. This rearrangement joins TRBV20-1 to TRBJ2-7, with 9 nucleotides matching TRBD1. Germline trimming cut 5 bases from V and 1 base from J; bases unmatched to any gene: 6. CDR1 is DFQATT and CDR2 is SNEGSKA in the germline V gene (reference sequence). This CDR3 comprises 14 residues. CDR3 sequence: CSARRGTGSYEQYF. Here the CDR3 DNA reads TGCAGTGCTCGCCGCGGGACAGGGTCCTACGAGCAGTACTTC.

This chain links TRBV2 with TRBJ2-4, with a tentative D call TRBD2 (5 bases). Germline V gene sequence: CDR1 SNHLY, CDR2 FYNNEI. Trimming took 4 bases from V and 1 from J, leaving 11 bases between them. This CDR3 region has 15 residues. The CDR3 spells CASSVVEVAKNIQYF. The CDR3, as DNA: TGTGCCAGCAGTGTTGTGGAGGTGGCCAAAAACATTCAGTACTTC.

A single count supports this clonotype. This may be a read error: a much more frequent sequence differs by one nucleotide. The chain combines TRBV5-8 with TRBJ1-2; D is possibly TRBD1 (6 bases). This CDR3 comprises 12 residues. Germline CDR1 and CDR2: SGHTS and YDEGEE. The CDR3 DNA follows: TGTGCCTGCAGCGAGGACAGTCGAGGCTACACCTTC. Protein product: CACSEDSRGYTF.

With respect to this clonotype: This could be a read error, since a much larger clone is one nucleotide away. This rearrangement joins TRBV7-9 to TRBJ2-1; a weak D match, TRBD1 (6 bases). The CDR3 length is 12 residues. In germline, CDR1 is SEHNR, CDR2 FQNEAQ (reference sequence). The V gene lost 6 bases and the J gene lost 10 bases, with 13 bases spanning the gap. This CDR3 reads CASSTTGFEQFF. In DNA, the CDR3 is TGTGCCAGCAGTACGACAGGATTCGAGCAGTTCTTC.

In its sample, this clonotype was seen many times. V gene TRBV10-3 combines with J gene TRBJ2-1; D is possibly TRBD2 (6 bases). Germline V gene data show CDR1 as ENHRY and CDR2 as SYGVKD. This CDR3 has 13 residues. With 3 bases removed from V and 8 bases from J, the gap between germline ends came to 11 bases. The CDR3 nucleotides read TGTGCCATCAGTGAAGGGACTGGGCATGAGCAGTTCTTC. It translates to CAISEGTGHEQFF.

The CDR3 loop reads CSVEDSGSTDTQYF. The DNA of the CDR3 is TGCAGCGTTGAAGACAGCGGGAGCACAGATACGCAGTATTTT. The chain carries TRBV29-1 and TRBJ2-3; D is perhaps TRBD2 (6 bases). CDR1 SQVTM and CDR2 ANQGSEA come from the germline V gene. Deletions cut 0 bases from V and 0 bases from J, with 7 bases between. The CDR3 sequence is 14 residues long.

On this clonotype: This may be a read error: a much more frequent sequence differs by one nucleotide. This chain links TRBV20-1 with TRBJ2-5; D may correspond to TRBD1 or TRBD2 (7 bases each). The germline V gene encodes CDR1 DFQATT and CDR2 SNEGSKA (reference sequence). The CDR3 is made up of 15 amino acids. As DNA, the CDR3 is TGCAGTGCTATGGCAGGGGGGGTGTCTAAAGAGACCAAGTACTTC. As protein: CSAMAGGVSKETKYF.

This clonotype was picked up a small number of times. Here the CDR3 DNA reads TGTGCCAGTAGTCTTTCGGGGCTAGCGGGAGTCCCCTACAATGAGCAGTTCTTC. It codes for CASSLSGLAGVPYNEQFF. The chain carries TRBV19 and TRBJ2-1; 10 bases are shared with TRBD2. Unmatched junction bases numbered 12, after V lost 5 bases and J lost 2 bases. Germline V lookup: CDR1 LNHDA, CDR2 SQIVND (reference sequence). There are 18 residues in the CDR3.

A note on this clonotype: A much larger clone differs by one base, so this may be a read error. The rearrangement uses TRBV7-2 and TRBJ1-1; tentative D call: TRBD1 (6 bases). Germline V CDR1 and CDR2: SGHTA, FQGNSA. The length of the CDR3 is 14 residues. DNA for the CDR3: TGTGCCAGCAGCTTCCCTGGACAGTCCACTGAAGCTTTATTT. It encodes CASSFPGQSTEALF.

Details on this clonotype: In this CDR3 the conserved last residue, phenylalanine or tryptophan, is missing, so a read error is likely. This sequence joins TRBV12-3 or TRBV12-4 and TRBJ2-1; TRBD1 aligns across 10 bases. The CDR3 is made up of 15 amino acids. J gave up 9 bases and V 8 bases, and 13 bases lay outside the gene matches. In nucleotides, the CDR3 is TGTGCCAGCGTCAGGGGAGGGACAGGGGTGGGTGAGCAGTTCTTA. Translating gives CASVRGGTGVGEQFL.

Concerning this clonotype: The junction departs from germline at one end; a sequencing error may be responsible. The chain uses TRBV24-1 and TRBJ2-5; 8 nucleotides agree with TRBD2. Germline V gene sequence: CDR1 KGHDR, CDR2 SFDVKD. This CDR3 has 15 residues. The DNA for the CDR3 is TGTGCCAACAGTGAGCATAGCGGGATCCAAGAGACCCAGTACTTC. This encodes CANSEHSGIQETQYF.

As DNA, the CDR3 is TGTGCCACCAGTGTCACGGGGGGCCGTCCTGATACGCAGTATTTT. Its protein is CATSVTGGRPDTQYF. The chain links TRBV24-1 to TRBJ2-3; D is perhaps TRBD2 (7 bases). The germline gives CDR1 KGHDR, CDR2 SFDVKD. This CDR3 has 15 amino acids. V shed 5 bases and J shed 6 bases, with 17 bases lying between them.

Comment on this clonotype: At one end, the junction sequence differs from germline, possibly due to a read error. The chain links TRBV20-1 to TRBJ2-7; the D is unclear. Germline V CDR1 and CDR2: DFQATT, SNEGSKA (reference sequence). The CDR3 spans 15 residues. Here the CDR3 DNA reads TGCAGTGATAGAGGATGGTCTGGAAGCTCCTACGAGCAGTACTTC. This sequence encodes CSDRGWSGSSYEQYF.

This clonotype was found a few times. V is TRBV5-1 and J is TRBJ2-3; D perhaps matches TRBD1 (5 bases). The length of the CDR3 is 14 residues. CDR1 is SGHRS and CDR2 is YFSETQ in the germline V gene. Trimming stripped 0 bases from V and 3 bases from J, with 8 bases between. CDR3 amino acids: CASSLAYRTDTQYF. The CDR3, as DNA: TGCGCCAGCAGCTTGGCTTACAGGACAGATACGCAGTATTTT.

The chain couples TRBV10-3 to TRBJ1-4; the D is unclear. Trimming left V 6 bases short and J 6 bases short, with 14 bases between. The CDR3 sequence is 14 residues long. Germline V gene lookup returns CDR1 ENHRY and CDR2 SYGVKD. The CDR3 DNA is TGTGCCATCAGGAGAGCCGACGGCGATGAAAAACTGTTTTTT. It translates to CAIRRADGDEKLFF.

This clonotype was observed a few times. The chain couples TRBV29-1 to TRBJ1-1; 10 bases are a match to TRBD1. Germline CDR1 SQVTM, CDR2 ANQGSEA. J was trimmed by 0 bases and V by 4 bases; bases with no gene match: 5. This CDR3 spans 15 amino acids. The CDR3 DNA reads TGCAGCGTTGGGGACAGGGGTGGGGTGAACACTGAAGCTTTCTTT. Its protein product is CSVGDRGGVNTEAFF.

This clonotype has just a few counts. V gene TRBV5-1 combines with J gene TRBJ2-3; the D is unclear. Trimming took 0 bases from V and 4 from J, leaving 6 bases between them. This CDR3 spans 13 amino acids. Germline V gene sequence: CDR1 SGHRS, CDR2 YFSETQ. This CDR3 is CASSLESADTQYF. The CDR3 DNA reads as TGCGCCAGCAGCTTGGAATCGGCAGATACGCAGTATTTT.

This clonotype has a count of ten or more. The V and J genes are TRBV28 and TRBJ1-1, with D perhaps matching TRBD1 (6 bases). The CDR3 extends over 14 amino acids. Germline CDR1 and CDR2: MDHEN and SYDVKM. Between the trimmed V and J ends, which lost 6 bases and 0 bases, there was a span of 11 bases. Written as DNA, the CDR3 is TGTGCCAGCAGACCAGGGGCCTTGAACACTGAAGCTTTCTTT. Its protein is CASRPGALNTEAFF. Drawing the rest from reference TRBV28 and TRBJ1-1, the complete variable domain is DVKVTQSSRYLVKRTGEKVFLECVQDMDHENMFWYRQDPGLGLRLIYFSYDVKMKEKGDIPEGYSVSREKKERFSLILESASTNQTSMYLCASRPGALNTEAFFGQGTRLTVV.

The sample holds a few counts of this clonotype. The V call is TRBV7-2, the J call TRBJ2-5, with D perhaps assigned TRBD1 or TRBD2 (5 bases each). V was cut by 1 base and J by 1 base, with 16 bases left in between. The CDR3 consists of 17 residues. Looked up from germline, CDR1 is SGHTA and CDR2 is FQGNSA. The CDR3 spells CASSLDKGRPIQETQYF. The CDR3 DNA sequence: TGTGCCAGCAGCTTAGATAAGGGACGACCCATCCAAGAGACCCAGTACTTC.